This TCR beta chain comes out of a study of T-cell memory formation after mild COVID-19 (dated by TCRdb to about 2021). General notes on the study: TCR sequence clusters from the two donors were largely donor specific. T-cell clones expanding and contracting after mild COVID-19 in two donors were tracked by longitudinal TCRalpha and TCRbeta repertoire sequencing. The cohort comprised two young, previously healthy adult volunteers, one female and one male. Results and caveats for the whole study, not just this receptor: The study covered only two mild cases, and larger cohorts including severe cases with pre-infection samples were considered necessary. SARS-CoV-2 specificity was not confirmed for the second-wave clones peaking on day 37. Some responding clones were detected in pre-infection memory, which suggested that pre-existing cross-reactive memory T cells had joined the SARS-CoV-2 response. Contracting CD4+ clones appeared mostly in the CM and EM memory subsets, whereas CD8+ clones were enriched in EMRA. Clones that contracted from day 15 to 85 showed balanced CD4/CD8 phenotypes, whereas a second wave of clones that expanded from day 15 to 37 leaned towards CD4+.

As for this clonotype: Its cognate antigen has yet to be identified. No base quality values were provided; no much bigger clone lies one nucleotide off.

PBMCs were isolated by Ficoll-Paque density gradient centrifugation. V ends up 0 bases short and J 3 bases short, with an unmatched junction base count of 2. From the cysteine through the phenylalanine, the CDR3 covers 14 amino acids. Left in the record is the CDR3 DNA by itself, 42 bases read in frame from the first base. Sequencing relied on an Illumina NovaSeq 6000. TCRalpha and TCRbeta cDNA libraries were constructed by 5'RACE with constant-segment primers, with sample barcodes and unique molecular identifiers being introduced. Trizol reagent was used to extract RNA from every sample. Library amplification was performed in two PCR steps, and a second sample barcode and Illumina TruSeq adapters were introduced in the second step. Sequencing of libraries was performed on an Illumina NovaSeq with 2 x 150 bp paired-end reads. The authors' analysis ran thus. With migec v1.2.7, reads were demultiplexed and then collapsed into UMI-guided consensus sequences. With mixcr v2.1.11, UMI consensuses were aligned to TRA and TRB V and J templates and assembled into clonotypes. A clonotype was counted as expanded or contracted only if both edgeR and NoisET called the change significant, with noise models trained on biological replicates. For edgeR calls, the cutoffs were a false discovery rate-adjusted p below 0.01 and a log2 fold-change threshold of 1. As an exploratory analysis of dynamics, PCA with hierarchical clustering was applied to max-normalized trajectories of the 1000 most abundant clonotypes. Separately sequenced CD4+ and CD8+ repertoires were used to assign a CD4 or CD8 phenotype to each responding clone. TCRdb reworked the public reads: Q25 trimming with fastp, MiXCR clone assembly, productive beta chains retained. Rows are unified per CDR3 protein, each entry keeping the most common DNA and genes. The V and J calls, along with clone size, are taken from TCRdb and not from the paper's own processing. This sample has about 470,000 distinct CDR3 sequences in its table, and around 27% of those were observed once. 9.5% to 15% of the sample goes to the ten largest clones.

This sequence originates from an adult woman who had mild COVID-19 (a few samples of this study predate the infection). The sample titles of this study are shuffled in the database, so cell type and time point are left out; the donor was told from shared clones. The sequencing sample was made of PBMCs or a T cell subset sorted from them (not recorded which). This chain is built from TRBV12-3 or TRBV12-4 and TRBJ2-7; a stretch of 7 junction bases matches TRBD2. The CDR3: CASSLAGGIYEQYF. In nucleotide form, the sequence is TGTGCCAGCAGTTTAGCGGGAGGGATCTACGAGCAGTACTTC.